Sequencing of this TCR beta chain was carried out in a study of shared clonotypes between healthy human individuals. This table comes from immunoSEQ multiplex PCR, and its TCRdb copy is limited to in-frame clones, with some not included. The sample yields about 1.1 million clones, around 78% seen once. Germline V CDR1 and CDR2: MDHEN, SYDVKM. Between the trimmed V and J ends, which lost 0 bases and 5 bases, there was a span of 10 bases. CDR3 length: 15 residues. Sequenced material: memory CD4+ T cells from PBMCs. Subset described: CD45RA-negative fraction. The sequence was collected from a man aged 18 to 29 in good health. Some clones in this sample may be carry-over from other donors' samples. The chain uses TRBV28 and TRBJ1-4; D possibly corresponds to TRBD1 (5 bases). The chain's CDR3 is CASSLWQGGNEKLFF. The CDR3 DNA reads TGTGCCAGCAGTTTATGGCAGGGTGGGAATGAAAAACTGTTTTTT. The whole variable domain, filled in from reference TRBV28 and TRBJ1-4, reads DVKVTQSSRYLVKRTGEKVFLECVQDMDHENMFWYRQDPGLGLRLIYFSYDVKMKEKGDIPEGYSVSREKKERFSLILESASTNQTSMYLCASSLWQGGNEKLFFGSGTQLSVL.